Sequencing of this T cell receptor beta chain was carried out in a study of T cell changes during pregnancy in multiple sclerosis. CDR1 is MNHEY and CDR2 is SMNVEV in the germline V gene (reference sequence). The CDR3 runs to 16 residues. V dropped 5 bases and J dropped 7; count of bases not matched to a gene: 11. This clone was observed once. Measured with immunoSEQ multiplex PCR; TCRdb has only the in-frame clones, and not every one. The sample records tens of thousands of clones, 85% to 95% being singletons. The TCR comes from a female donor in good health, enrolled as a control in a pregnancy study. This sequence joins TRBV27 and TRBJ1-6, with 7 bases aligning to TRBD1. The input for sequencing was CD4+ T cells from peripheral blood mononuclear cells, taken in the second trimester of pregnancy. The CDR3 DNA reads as TGTGCCAGCAGTACACGACAGGGCCCTAGGAATTCACCCCTCCACTTT. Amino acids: CASSTRQGPRNSPLHF.